The 21 T cell receptor beta chains below all came from one sample that was sequenced in a study of CD8+ T cells in alopecia areata. Sequencing templates came from extracted RNA that was reverse transcribed into cDNA. Sequencing used immunoSEQ multiplex PCR; TCRdb keeps in-frame clones, though not all of them. The table lists 110,000 or so clones, approximately 55% of them singletons. Treatment given: oral pan-JAK inhibitor, 5-10 mg twice daily. The sample in question was CD4+ T cells sorted from blood, obtained at week 24, from a patient treated with tofacitinib. These receptors were obtained from a human donor with alopecia areata.

The chain is built from TRBV10-3 and TRBJ2-3; D not certain. V lost 7 bases and J lost 5, with 19 bases in between. Germline-derived CDR1 and CDR2 are ENHRY and SYGVKD. CDR3 size: 15 residues. As DNA, the CDR3 is TGTGCCATCACCTCGATACCCGACGGCGGAGATACGCAGTATTTT. Amino acid sequence: CAITSIPDGGDTQYF.

This clone was counted only a few times. The V gene is TRBV29-1, the J gene TRBJ2-7, with TRBD2 matching over 7 bases. CDR3 length equals 12 residues. Germline V gives CDR1 SQVTM, CDR2 ANQGSEA. The V and J ends lost 3 bases and 6 bases, in that order; junction bases with no gene match: 5. The chain's CDR3 is CSVDAGRGEQYF. The CDR3 nucleotides are TGCAGCGTTGATGCAGGGAGGGGCGAGCAGTACTTC.

V is TRBV5-1 and J is TRBJ2-7, with TRBD1 matching 8 bases. Germline V gene data show CDR1 as SGHRS and CDR2 as YFSETQ. Germline trimming cut 0 bases from V and 2 bases from J; bases unmatched to any gene: 4. CDR3 length: 15 residues. The CDR3 nucleotides read TGCGCCAGCAGCTTGGATACAGGGGGACCCTACGAGCAGTACTTC. As protein: CASSLDTGGPYEQYF. The entire variable domain, with the rest obtained from reference TRBV5-1 and TRBJ2-7, is as follows: KAGVTQTPRYLIKTRGQQVTLSCSPISGHRSVSWYQQTPGQGLQFLFEYFSETQRNKGNFPGRFSGRQFSNSRSEMNVSTLELGDSALYLCASSLDTGGPYEQYFGPGTRLTVT.

The chain links TRBV15 to TRBJ2-5; D is ambiguous. V lost 0 bases, J lost 1 base, and 6 bases lay in between. The CDR3 consists of 14 residues. From germline, CDR1 is LNHNV and CDR2 YYDKDF (reference sequence). CDR3 nucleotides: TGTGCCACCAGCAGAGATCGCAGCCAAGAGACCCAGTACTTC. This encodes CATSRDRSQETQYF.

This clone has just a few counts. The chain uses TRBV29-1 and TRBJ1-1, with a possible D match to TRBD1 (6 bases). In germline, CDR1 is SQVTM, CDR2 ANQGSEA. This CDR3 has 14 amino acids. V dropped 8 bases and J dropped 1 base, with 17 bases sitting between them. The CDR3 sequence: CSTYSRTANTEAFF. In DNA, the CDR3 is TGCAGCACTTATTCGCGGACAGCGAACACTGAAGCTTTCTTT.

V is TRBV30 and J is TRBJ1-5; D uncertain. V shed 0 bases and J shed 4 bases, with 7 bases lying between them. Germline values: CDR1 GTSNPN, CDR2 SVGIG (reference sequence). The CDR3 totals 13 residues. The CDR3 bases are TGTGCCTGGAGTGTGGACGAGAATCAGCCCCAGCATTTT. This gives the protein CAWSVDENQPQHF.

The chain has TRBV30 and TRBJ2-7, with D perhaps TRBD1 (6 bases). This CDR3 is 16 amino acids long. V shed 2 bases and J shed 2 bases, with 19 bases lying between them. Germline assignment: CDR1 GTSNPN and CDR2 SVGIG (reference sequence). The CDR3: CAWSRDTGIWAYEQYF. CDR3 DNA: TGTGCCTGGAGTCGTGATACAGGGATTTGGGCCTACGAGCAGTACTTC.

A few counts support this clone. The V gene is TRBV7-2, the J gene TRBJ2-1, with 8 nucleotides matching TRBD2. With 5 bases clipped from V and 2 bases from J, the junction kept 8 bases outside the gene matches. The CDR3 length is 16 residues. CDR1 SGHTA and CDR2 FQGNSA come from the germline V gene. The CDR3 is CASSPRGGTAYNEQFF. The CDR3 DNA follows: TGTGCCAGCAGCCCCCGCGGGGGGACTGCCTACAATGAGCAGTTCTTC.

This clone showed up just once. The chain couples TRBV29-1 to TRBJ1-2; perhaps TRBD1 as D (5 bases). The CDR3 totals 11 residues. V lost 5 bases and J 2 bases, leaving 6 bases between the germline ends. CDR1 and CDR2 from the germline V gene are SQVTM and ANQGSEA. This chain's CDR3 is CSVKGNYGYTF. The CDR3, as DNA: TGCAGCGTTAAGGGGAACTATGGCTACACCTTC.

This clone came up once. V is TRBV7-9 and J is TRBJ2-5; possible D gene TRBD2, 5 bases. The CDR3 is made up of 11 amino acids. Trimming removed 5 bases at V and 7 bases at J, with 8 bases between. The germline V gene encodes CDR1 SEHNR and CDR2 FQNEAQ (reference sequence). The CDR3 protein is CASSREGTQYF. In DNA form, the CDR3 reads TGTGCCAGCAGCCGTGAGGGGACCCAGTACTTC.

This chain uses TRBV28 with TRBJ1-6; 9 bases align to TRBD1. The junction had 7 bases not matched to a gene; V was cut back by 6 bases and J by 4 bases. Germline V gene data show CDR1 as MDHEN and CDR2 as SYDVKM. This CDR3 region has 16 residues. The CDR3 DNA reads as TGTGCCAGCAGCCCCCGGGGGACAGGGTATAATTCACCCCTCCACTTT. Translation: CASSPRGTGYNSPLHF.

This clone has just a few counts. The CDR3 nucleotides are TGTGCCAGCAGCGTACAGGGGGCGGGGGAGACCCAGTACTTC. Amino acid sequence: CASSVQGAGETQYF. V and J are TRBV9 and TRBJ2-5; 8 bases agree with TRBD1. The germline V gene has CDR1 SGDLS and CDR2 YYNGEE. Unmatched junction bases numbered 4, after V lost 1 base and J lost 5 bases. The CDR3 consists of 14 residues.

The chain joins TRBV9 to TRBJ1-3; D remains ambiguous. Trimming took 4 bases from V and 0 from J, leaving 8 bases between them. There are 14 residues in the CDR3. Germline CDR1 and CDR2: SGDLS and YYNGEE. This chain's CDR3 is CASSSSGSGNTIYF. In DNA, the CDR3 is TGTGCCAGCAGCTCCTCAGGCTCTGGAAACACCATATATTTT.

V and J are TRBV7-8 and TRBJ2-2; TRBD1 agrees at 10 bases. The CDR3 is 16 amino acids. Germline CDR1 and CDR2: SGHVS and FQNEAQ. The V and J ends lost 0 bases and 7 bases, in that order; junction bases with no gene match: 5. DNA of the CDR3: TGTGCCAGCAGCTTAGCGGGACAGGGGTGGATCGGGGAGCTGTTTTTT. Protein product: CASSLAGQGWIGELFF.

The CDR3 spells CASSPRTGSSYEQYF. DNA of the CDR3: TGTGCCAGCAGCCCCAGGACAGGCAGCTCCTACGAGCAGTACTTC. This chain links TRBV2 with TRBJ2-7; 7 bases are a match to TRBD1. Germline loops: CDR1 SNHLY, CDR2 FYNNEI. The V and J ends lost 6 bases and 0 bases, in that order; junction bases with no gene match: 8. CDR3 size: 15 residues.

The V gene is TRBV18, the J gene TRBJ2-5; 7 bases agree with TRBD1. Germline assignment: CDR1 KGHSH and CDR2 LQKENI. Trimming at V came to 6 bases and at J to 2 bases, leaving 9 bases not matched to a gene. The CDR3 has 15 amino acids. The CDR3 region is CASSPRRDSQETQYF. The DNA of the CDR3 is TGTGCCAGCTCTCCTCGCCGGGACAGTCAAGAGACCCAGTACTTC.

V is TRBV7-2 and J is TRBJ2-3; TRBD2 is a possible D gene (6 bases). This CDR3 contains 13 residues. V lost 3 bases and J lost 6, with 10 bases in between. Germline lookup yields CDR1 SGHTA and CDR2 FQGNSA. The CDR3 loop reads CASSLWGEDTQYF. The DNA of the CDR3 is TGTGCCAGCAGCTTGTGGGGGGAGGATACGCAGTATTTT.

This clone came up a few times. The J gene is TRBJ2-1, the V gene TRBV4-2; D is perhaps TRBD1 (5 bases). Looked up from germline, CDR1 is LGHNA and CDR2 is YNFKEQ. CDR3 size: 14 residues. The V and J ends lost 0 bases and 8 bases respectively, with 11 bases between them. The CDR3 DNA is TGTGCCAGCAGCCAAGATCGTTCAGGGTATGAGCAGTTCTTC. It translates to CASSQDRSGYEQFF.

This clone was seen a few times. The gene calls are TRBV10-3 and TRBJ2-2; D unresolved. With 6 bases removed from V and 1 base from J, the gap between germline ends came to 6 bases. This CDR3 contains 13 residues. Germline V gene lookup returns CDR1 ENHRY and CDR2 SYGVKD. CDR3 loop: CAISDKNTGELFF. In DNA form, the CDR3 reads TGTGCCATCAGCGATAAGAACACCGGGGAGCTGTTTTTT.

Comments on this clone: An end of the junction differs from the germline gene, which may be a read error. The V and J genes are TRBV5-1 and TRBJ2-7, with 7 bases lining up with TRBD2. The CDR3 extends over 15 amino acids. CDR1 is SGHRS, CDR2 YFSETQ, per germline. DNA for the CDR3: TGCGCCAGCAGCTTGGCCGGGGGGATCTCCTACAAGCAGTACTTC. This encodes CASSLAGGISYKQYF.

The chain links TRBV4-2 to TRBJ2-7; 8 bases map to TRBD2. This CDR3 contains 18 residues. CDR1 and CDR2 from the germline V gene are LGHNA and YNFKEQ. Trimming removed 1 base from V and 0 bases from J; junction bases left unmatched: 11. The CDR3 spells CASSQGSSGGSSSYEQYF. The DNA for the CDR3 is TGTGCCAGCAGCCAAGGCTCCAGCGGGGGTTCCAGCTCCTACGAGCAGTACTTC.